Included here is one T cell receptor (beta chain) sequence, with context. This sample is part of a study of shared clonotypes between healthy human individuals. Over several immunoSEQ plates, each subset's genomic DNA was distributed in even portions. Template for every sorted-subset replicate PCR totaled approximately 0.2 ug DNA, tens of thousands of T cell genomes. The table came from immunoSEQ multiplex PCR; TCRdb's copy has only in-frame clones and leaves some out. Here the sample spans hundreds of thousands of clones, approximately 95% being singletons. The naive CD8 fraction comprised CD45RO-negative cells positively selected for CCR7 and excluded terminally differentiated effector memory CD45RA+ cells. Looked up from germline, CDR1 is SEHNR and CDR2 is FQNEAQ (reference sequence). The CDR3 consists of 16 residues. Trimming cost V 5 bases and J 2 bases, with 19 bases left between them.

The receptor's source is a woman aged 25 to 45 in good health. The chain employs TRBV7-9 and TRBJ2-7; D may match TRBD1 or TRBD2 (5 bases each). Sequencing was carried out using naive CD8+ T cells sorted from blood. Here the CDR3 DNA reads TGTGCCAGCAGCCCACGGGCCCGGGACGGTACCTACGAGCAGTACTTC. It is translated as CASSPRARDGTYEQYF.